This T cell receptor (beta chain) was sequenced during a study of human T cells and chemical hapten exposure. Time point denoted: healthy volunteer bleed at 6 weeks. The authors extracted total RNA from unfractionated whole blood. The CDR3 runs to 15 residues. CDR1 and CDR2 (germline): MNHNS, SASEGT. Losses at the gene ends were 4 bases for V and 1 base for J; bases not matched to a gene: 3. TCRdb recomputed calls from the RACE reads with MiXCR, one row per CDR3 protein. The sample shows approximately 79,000 distinct CDR3 sequences, about 9% of them seen only once. The rearrangement joins TRBV6-1 to TRBJ2-3, with 9 positions matching TRBD2. Material: whole blood. This receptor was taken from a male donor in good health. Some clones in this sample may be carry-over from other donors' samples. DNA for the CDR3: TGTGCCAGCAGTGTGGAGCGGGGGGGCACAGATACGCAGTATTTT. It translates to CASSVERGGTDTQYF.